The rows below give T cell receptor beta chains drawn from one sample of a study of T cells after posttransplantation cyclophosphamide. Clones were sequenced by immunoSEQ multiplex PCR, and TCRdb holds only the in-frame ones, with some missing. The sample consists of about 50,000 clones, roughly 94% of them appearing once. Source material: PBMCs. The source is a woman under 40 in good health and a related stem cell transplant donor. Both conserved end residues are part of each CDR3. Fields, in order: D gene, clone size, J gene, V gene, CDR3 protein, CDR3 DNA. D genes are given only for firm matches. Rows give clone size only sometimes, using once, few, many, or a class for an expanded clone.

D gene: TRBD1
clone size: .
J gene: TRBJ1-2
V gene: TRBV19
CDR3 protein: CASSGAAGGTNYGYTF
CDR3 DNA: TGTGCCAGTAGTGGGGCGGCAGGGGGGACTAACTATGGCTACACCTTC

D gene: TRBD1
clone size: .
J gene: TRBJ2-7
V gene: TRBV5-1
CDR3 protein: CASSLEAGGPYEQYF
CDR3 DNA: TGCGCCAGCAGCTTGGAGGCAGGGGGCCCCTACGAGCAGTACTTC

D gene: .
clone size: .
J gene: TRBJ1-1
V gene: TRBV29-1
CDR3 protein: CSEIRERNTEAFF
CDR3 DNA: TGCAGCGAGATCCGGGAGAGAAACACTGAAGCTTTCTTT

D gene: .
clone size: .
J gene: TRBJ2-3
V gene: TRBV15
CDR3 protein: CATSRGDFAATQYF
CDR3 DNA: TGTGCCACCAGCAGAGGGGACTTCGCCGCTACGCAGTATTTT

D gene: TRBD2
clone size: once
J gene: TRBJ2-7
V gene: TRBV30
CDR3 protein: CAWSARTRSEQYF
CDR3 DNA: TGTGCCTGGAGTGCAAGGACTAGATCCGAGCAGTACTTC

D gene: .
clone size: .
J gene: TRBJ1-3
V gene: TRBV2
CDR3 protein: CASRQSNRGGNTIYF
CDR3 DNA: TGTGCCAGCAGGCAGTCTAATCGAGGGGGAAACACCATATATTTT

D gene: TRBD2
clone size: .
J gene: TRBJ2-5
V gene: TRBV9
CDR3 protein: CASSVGGVETQYF
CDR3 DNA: TGTGCCAGCAGCGTTGGGGGGGTAGAGACCCAGTACTTC

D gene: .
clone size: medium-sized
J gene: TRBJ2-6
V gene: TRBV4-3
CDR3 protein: CASSQDLMTVDSLFAGANVLTF
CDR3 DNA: TGCGCCAGCAGCCAAGATCTTATGACGGTGGACAGTTTATTTGCTGGGGCCAACGTCCTGACTTTC

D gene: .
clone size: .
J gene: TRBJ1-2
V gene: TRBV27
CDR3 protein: CASSHRINYGYTF
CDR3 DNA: TGTGCCAGCAGCCACAGAATCAACTATGGCTACACCTTC

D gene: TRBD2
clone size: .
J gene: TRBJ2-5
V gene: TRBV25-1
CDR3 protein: CASSEYGFLAGGKETQYF
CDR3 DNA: TGTGCCAGCAGTGAATATGGTTTCCTAGCGGGGGGCAAAGAGACCCAGTACTTC

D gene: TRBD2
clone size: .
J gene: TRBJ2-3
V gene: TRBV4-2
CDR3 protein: CASSQEGSGGPGDTQYF
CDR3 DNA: TGTGCCAGCAGCCAAGAGGGGAGCGGGGGGCCCGGAGATACGCAGTATTTT

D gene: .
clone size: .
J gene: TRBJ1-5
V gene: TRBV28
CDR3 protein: CASRGGQPQHF
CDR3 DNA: TGTGCCAGCAGGGGGGGGCAGCCCCAGCATTTT

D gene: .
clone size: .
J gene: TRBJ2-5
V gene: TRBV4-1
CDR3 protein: CASSQLVKETQYF
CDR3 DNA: TGCGCCAGCAGCCAGCTAGTTAAAGAGACCCAGTACTTC

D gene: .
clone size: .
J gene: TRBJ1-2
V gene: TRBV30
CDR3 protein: CAWRITGSYGYTF
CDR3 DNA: TGTGCCTGGCGAATCACAGGGTCCTATGGCTACACCTTC

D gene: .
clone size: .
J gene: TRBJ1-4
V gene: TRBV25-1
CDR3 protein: CASSGYTEGLFF
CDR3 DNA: TGTGCCAGCAGTGGCTACACGGAGGGACTGTTTTTT

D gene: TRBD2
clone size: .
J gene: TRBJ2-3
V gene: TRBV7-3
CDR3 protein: CASSLDGTRGDTQYF
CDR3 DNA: TGTGCCAGCAGCTTAGACGGGACTAGAGGGGATACGCAGTATTTT

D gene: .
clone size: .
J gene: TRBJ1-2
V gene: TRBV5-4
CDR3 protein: CAWGGAQGYTF
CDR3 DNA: TGTGCGTGGGGGGGGGCTCAGGGCTACACCTTC

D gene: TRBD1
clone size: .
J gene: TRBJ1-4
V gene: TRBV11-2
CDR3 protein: CASSLATGVTEKLFF
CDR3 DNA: TGTGCCAGCAGCTTAGCGACAGGGGTGACTGAAAAACTGTTTTTT

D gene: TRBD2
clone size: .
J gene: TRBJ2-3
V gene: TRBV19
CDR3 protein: CASSMALAGGRDTQYF
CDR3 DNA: TGTGCCAGTAGTATGGCACTAGCGGGGGGAAGAGATACGCAGTATTTT

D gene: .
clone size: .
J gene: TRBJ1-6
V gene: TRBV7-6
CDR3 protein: CASSLSGSKESPLHF
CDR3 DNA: TGTGCCAGCAGCTTATCAGGGTCCAAGGAGTCACCCCTCCACTTT

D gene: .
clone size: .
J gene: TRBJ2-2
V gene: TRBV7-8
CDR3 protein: CASSFVPGHNTGELFF
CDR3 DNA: TGTGCCAGCAGCTTTGTACCGGGACACAACACCGGGGAGCTGTTTTTT

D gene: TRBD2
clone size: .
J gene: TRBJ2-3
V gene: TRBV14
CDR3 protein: CASSQDLRLAGADTQYF
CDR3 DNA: TGTGCCAGCAGCCAAGATCTCAGGCTAGCGGGGGCAGATACGCAGTATTTT

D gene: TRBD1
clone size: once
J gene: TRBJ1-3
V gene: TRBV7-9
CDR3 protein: CASSSLRDRASSGNTIYF
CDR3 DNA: TGTGCCAGCAGCTCCCTCCGGGACAGAGCTTCCTCTGGAAACACCATATATTTT

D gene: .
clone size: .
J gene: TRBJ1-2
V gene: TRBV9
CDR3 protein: CASSVGGNYGYTF
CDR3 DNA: TGTGCCAGCAGCGTAGGGGGCAACTATGGCTACACCTTC

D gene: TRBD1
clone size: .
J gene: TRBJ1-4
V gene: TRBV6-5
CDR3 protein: CASKGNRGGEKLFF
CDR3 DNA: TGTGCCAGCAAAGGGAACAGGGGAGGTGAAAAACTGTTTTTT

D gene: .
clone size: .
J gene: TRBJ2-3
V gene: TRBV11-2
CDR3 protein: CASSLGDFWEDTQYF
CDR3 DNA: TGTGCCAGCAGCTTGGGGGACTTCTGGGAGGATACGCAGTATTTT

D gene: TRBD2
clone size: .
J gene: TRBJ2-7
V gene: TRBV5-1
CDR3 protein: CASSLDLSGGFKDF
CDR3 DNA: TGCGCCAGCAGCTTGGATCTTAGCGGGGGGTTTAAGGACTTC

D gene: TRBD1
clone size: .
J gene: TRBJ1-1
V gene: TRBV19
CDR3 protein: CASRQGRATEAFF
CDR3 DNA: TGTGCCAGTAGACAGGGGCGGGCCACTGAAGCTTTCTTT

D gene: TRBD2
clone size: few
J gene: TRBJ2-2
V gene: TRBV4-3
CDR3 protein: CASSQGGSGDLNTGELFF
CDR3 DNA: TGCGCCAGCAGCCAAGGAGGTAGCGGGGACCTCAACACCGGGGAGCTGTTTTTT

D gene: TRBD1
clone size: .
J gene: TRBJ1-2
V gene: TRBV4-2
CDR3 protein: CASSQEGRTGIYGYTF
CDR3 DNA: TGTGCCAGCAGCCAAGAGGGTCGGACAGGTATCTATGGCTACACCTTC

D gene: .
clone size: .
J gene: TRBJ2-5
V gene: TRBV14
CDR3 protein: CASSRTYGQGGNRETQYF
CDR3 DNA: TGTGCCAGCAGCCGAACTTATGGACAGGGAGGGAATCGGGAGACCCAGTACTTC

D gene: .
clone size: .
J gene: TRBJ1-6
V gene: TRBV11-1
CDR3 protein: CASSLRFYSPLHF
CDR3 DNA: TGTGCCAGCAGCTTGCGATTCTATTCACCCCTCCACTTT

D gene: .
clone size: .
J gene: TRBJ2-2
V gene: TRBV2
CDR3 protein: CASSPPVNTGELFF
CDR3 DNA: TGTGCCAGCAGTCCCCCGGTCAACACCGGGGAGCTGTTTTTT

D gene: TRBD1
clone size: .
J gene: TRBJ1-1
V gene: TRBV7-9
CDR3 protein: CASSKPQGSRAEAFF
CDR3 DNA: TGTGCCAGCAGTAAACCACAGGGGAGTCGGGCTGAAGCTTTCTTT

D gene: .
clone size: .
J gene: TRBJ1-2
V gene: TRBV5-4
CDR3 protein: CASSLGGTNYGYTF
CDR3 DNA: TGTGCCAGCAGCTTGGGAGGGACTAACTATGGCTACACCTTC

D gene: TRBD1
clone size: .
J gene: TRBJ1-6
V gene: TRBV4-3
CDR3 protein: CASSRGTGNSPLHF
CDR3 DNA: TGCGCCAGCAGCCGGGGGACAGGGAATTCACCCCTCCACTTT

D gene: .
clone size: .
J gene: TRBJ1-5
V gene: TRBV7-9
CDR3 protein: CASSLGFSPNQPQHF
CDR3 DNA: TGTGCCAGCAGCTTAGGCTTCAGTCCCAATCAGCCCCAGCATTTT

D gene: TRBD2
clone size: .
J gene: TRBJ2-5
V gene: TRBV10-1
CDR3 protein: CASSDPTSGGSETQYF
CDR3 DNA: TGCGCCAGCAGTGACCCGACTAGCGGGGGGTCGGAGACCCAGTACTTC